The rows below give T cell receptor beta chains drawn from one sample of a study of patients with pleural tuberculosis. In TCRdb, the reads were re-called with MiXCR into one record per CDR3 protein. Here the sample spans under 65,000 distinct CDR3 sequences, about 6.8% being singletons. The receptors derive from a human donor with pleural tuberculosis. The CDR3 runs from the conserved cysteine through the conserved F or W. The D gene is left open where the match is weak. Clone size is given for some rows only: seen once, a few or many times, or a class if the clone is expanded.

V gene	J gene	D gene	CDR3 length	clone size	CDR3 protein	CDR3 DNA
TRBV6-2/TRBV6-3	TRBJ2-7	-	12	many	CASSSRGDEQYF	TGTGCCAGCAGTTCCAGGGGTGACGAGCAGTACTTC
TRBV18	TRBJ1-6	TRBD1	15	many	CASSPMTGRNSPLHF	TGTGCCAGCTCACCAATGACAGGGCGGAATTCACCCCTCCACTTT
TRBV28	TRBJ2-7	TRBD1	15	many	CASRGQTGGLEEQYF	TGTGCCAGCAGGGGTCAGACAGGGGGTTTGGAGGAGCAGTACTTC
TRBV14	TRBJ1-1	-	13	many	CASSQDRNTEAFF	TGTGCCAGCAGCCAAGACAGGAACACTGAAGCTTTCTTT
TRBV30	TRBJ1-1	TRBD1	12	many	CAWGTANTEAFF	TGTGCCTGGGGGACAGCAAACACTGAAGCTTTCTTT
TRBV4-2	TRBJ1-1	TRBD1	15	many	CASSQDRGQRTEAFF	TGTGCCAGCAGCCAGGACAGGGGCCAACGCACTGAAGCTTTCTTT
TRBV12-3/TRBV12-4	TRBJ2-3	-	14	many	CASRTDLGTDTQYF	TGTGCCAGCAGGACTGACCTAGGCACAGATACGCAGTATTTT
TRBV11-1	TRBJ2-1	-	16	many	CASSLGASSSYNEQFF	TGTGCCAGCAGCTTAGGAGCCTCGAGCTCCTACAATGAGCAGTTCTTC
TRBV11-1	TRBJ2-2	-	16	-	CASSFSGRTTTGELFF	TGTGCCAGCAGCTTTTCCGGTCGGACGACCACCGGGGAGCTGTTTTTT
TRBV6-2/TRBV6-3	TRBJ2-1	TRBD1	13	many	CASSFDRGNEQFF	TGTGCCAGCAGTTTTGACAGGGGTAATGAGCAGTTCTTC
TRBV20-1	TRBJ2-3	-	13	many	CSARIGAQDTQYF	TGCAGTGCTAGAATCGGGGCACAAGATACGCAGTATTTT
TRBV29-1	TRBJ1-2	-	11	few	CSVDSGYGYTF	TGCAGCGTTGATTCAGGGTATGGCTACACCTTC
TRBV7-3	TRBJ1-1	-	13	many	CASSSGQNTEAFF	TGTGCCAGCAGCTCCGGACAGAACACTGAAGCTTTCTTT
TRBV5-1	TRBJ2-5	TRBD2	16	-	CASSLASGGHQETQYF	TGCGCCAGCAGCTTGGCTAGCGGGGGACACCAAGAGACCCAGTACTTC
TRBV7-1	TRBJ1-1	-	16	many	CASSSLSWGSNTEAFF	TGTGCCAGCAGCTCCCTTTCCTGGGGGTCTAACACTGAAGCTTTCTTT
TRBV7-8	TRBJ2-1	-	14	many	CASSLAPEVHEQFF	TGTGCCAGCAGCTTAGCGCCAGAAGTCCATGAGCAGTTCTTC
TRBV20-1	TRBJ2-4	-	12	many	CSAWDTKNIQYF	TGCAGTGCTTGGGACACAAAAAACATTCAGTACTTC
TRBV6-5	TRBJ2-1	-	12	many	CASSFSGNEQFF	TGTGCCAGCAGTTTCTCGGGAAATGAGCAGTTCTTC
TRBV7-3	TRBJ2-3	TRBD2	16	few	CASSLRGTSGSDTQYF	TGTGCCAGCAGCTTAAGAGGGACTAGCGGGAGTGATACGCAGTATTTT
TRBV18	TRBJ1-1	-	14	many	CASSPGHENTEAFF	TGTGCCAGCTCTCCCGGACATGAGAACACTGAAGCTTTCTTT
TRBV19	TRBJ1-4	TRBD1	14	many	CASTRGLRNEKLFF	TGTGCCAGTACCAGGGGGCTGCGAAATGAAAAACTGTTTTTT
TRBV12-3/TRBV12-4	TRBJ2-3	-	12	many	CASRRDLDTQYF	TGTGCCAGCAGGCGGGATTTGGATACGCAGTATTTT
TRBV30	TRBJ2-2	-	15	-	CAWSVLALNTGELFF	TGTGCCTGGAGTGTTTTAGCCCTGAACACCGGGGAGCTGTTTTTT
TRBV11-2	TRBJ2-3	-	15	many	CASSTRGGLTDTQYF	TGTGCCAGCAGCACCCGCGGAGGGCTGACAGATACGCAGTATTTT
TRBV13	TRBJ2-1	TRBD2	16	-	CASSPSVAGAGNEQFF	TGTGCCAGCAGCCCAAGTGTAGCGGGAGCAGGCAATGAGCAGTTCTTC
TRBV27	TRBJ2-3	-	13	many	CASSSMSTDTQYF	TGTGCCAGCAGTTCCATGAGCACAGATACGCAGTATTTT
TRBV12-3/TRBV12-4	TRBJ2-3	-	15	many	CASSRYDAATDTQYF	TGTGCCAGCAGTCGTTACGATGCAGCTACAGATACGCAGTATTTT
TRBV20-1	TRBJ2-3	TRBD2	15	many	CSAFRTSGSTDTQYF	TGCAGTGCTTTTAGAACTAGCGGGAGCACAGATACGCAGTATTTT
TRBV12-3/TRBV12-4	TRBJ2-5	TRBD2	15	many	CASSSGTSGSQTQYF	TGTGCCAGCAGTTCCGGGACTAGCGGGAGTCAGACCCAGTACTTC
TRBV5-6	TRBJ1-1	-	13	-	CASSIDSHLGAFF	TGTGCCAGCAGCATTGACAGCCACCTTGGGGCTTTCTTT
TRBV10-3	TRBJ2-3	-	14	many	CAISGGGGTDTQYF	TGTGCCATCAGCGGAGGAGGGGGCACAGATACGCAGTATTTT
TRBV19	TRBJ1-5	-	14	many	CASNAGYSNQPQHF	TGTGCCAGTAATGCAGGATATAGCAATCAGCCCCAGCATTTT
TRBV2	TRBJ1-6	-	17	-	CASSEGSGRLTNSPLHF	TGTGCCAGCAGTGAAGGGTCCGGACGACTAACTAATTCACCCCTCCACTTT
TRBV19	TRBJ2-3	-	14	-	CASSLTASTDTQYF	TGTGCCAGTAGCCTGACAGCGAGCACAGATACGCAGTATTTT
TRBV28	TRBJ1-3	-	13	-	CASSAAGGNTIYF	TGTGCCAGCAGCGCCGCGGGGGGAAACACCATATATTTT
TRBV20-1	TRBJ2-5	-	12	many	CSARPRRETQYF	TGCAGTGCCAGACCACGCAGGGAGACCCAGTACTTC
TRBV4-1	TRBJ1-1	-	15	many	CASSQGPGTNTEAFF	TGCGCCAGCAGCCAAGGACCGGGAACGAACACTGAAGCTTTCTTT
TRBV11-1	TRBJ1-6	-	15	many	CASSLVGGSNSPLHF	TGTGCCAGCAGCTTAGTTGGGGGAAGTAATTCACCCCTCCACTTT
TRBV20-1	TRBJ2-1	-	14	many	CSAPPYQLQREQFF	TGCAGTGCCCCACCATACCAACTCCAACGAGAGCAGTTCTTC
TRBV19	TRBJ1-5	-	15	many	CASSDLGKGFQPQHF	TGTGCCAGTAGTGACTTGGGAAAGGGATTTCAGCCCCAGCATTTT
TRBV13	TRBJ1-2	-	17	many	CASSLGRGRKANYGYTF	TGTGCCAGCAGCTTAGGTCGAGGGCGTAAAGCTAACTATGGCTACACCTTC
TRBV29-1	TRBJ2-5	-	14	few	CSVEDLNYQETQYF	TGCAGCGTTGAAGATCTTAACTACCAAGAGACCCAGTACTTC
TRBV10-3	TRBJ1-1	-	15	many	CAISKNRVDSTEAFF	TGTGCCATCAGCAAAAACAGGGTCGATAGCACTGAAGCTTTCTTT
TRBV11-1	TRBJ1-4	-	15	few	CASSLRQGGNEKLFF	TGTGCCAGCAGCTTACGCCAGGGCGGTAATGAAAAACTGTTTTTT
TRBV11-2	TRBJ2-1	TRBD2	15	many	CASSLRLAGYNEQFF	TGTGCCAGCAGCTTACGACTAGCGGGGTACAATGAGCAGTTCTTC
TRBV19	TRBJ1-5	-	13	many	CASSAFKSQPQHF	TGTGCCAGTAGTGCGTTTAAAAGCCAGCCCCAGCATTTT
TRBV19	TRBJ2-1	-	15	few	CASSYGASYYNEQFF	TGTGCCAGTAGTTATGGAGCGTCATACTACAATGAGCAGTTCTTC
TRBV6-1	TRBJ2-7	-	13	many	CASSARDIYEQYF	TGTGCCAGCAGTGCGAGGGACATTTACGAGCAGTACTTC
TRBV10-3	TRBJ2-5	-	14	few	CAISESKYQETQYF	TGTGCCATCAGTGAGTCGAAGTACCAAGAGACCCAGTACTTC
TRBV6-1	TRBJ1-2	TRBD1	13	-	CASNRQGVYGYTF	TGTGCCAGCAATCGACAGGGGGTCTATGGCTACACCTTC
TRBV24-1	TRBJ2-3	-	14	many	CATSDYPQGDTQYF	TGTGCCACCAGTGATTACCCTCAGGGAGATACGCAGTATTTT
TRBV27	TRBJ2-5	-	11	many	CASSLGVTQYF	TGTGCCAGCAGTTTGGGGGTGACCCAGTACTTC
TRBV29-1	TRBJ1-2	-	12	many	CSVEDRGGGYTF	TGCAGCGTTGAAGATCGGGGAGGTGGCTACACCTTC
TRBV11-1	TRBJ2-1	-	14	many	CASSLEGTYNEQFF	TGTGCCAGCAGCTTAGAGGGGACTTACAATGAGCAGTTCTTC
TRBV5-1	TRBJ2-3	-	14	many	CASSPLQNTDTQYF	TGCGCCAGCAGCCCCTTACAGAACACAGATACGCAGTATTTT
TRBV4-2	TRBJ1-1	TRBD1	15	many	CASSGQGGVNTEAFF	TGTGCCAGCAGCGGACAGGGAGGGGTGAACACTGAAGCTTTCTTT
TRBV20-1	TRBJ2-1	-	10	many	CSARSNEQFF	TGCAGTGCTAGATCCAATGAGCAGTTCTTC
TRBV10-3	TRBJ2-7	TRBD2	13	many	CAMISGTTGEQYF	TGTGCCATGATATCGGGGACTACCGGCGAGCAGTACTTC
TRBV3-1	TRBJ1-1	-	13	many	CASSQARGTEAFF	TGTGCCAGCAGCCAAGCTCGAGGCACTGAAGCTTTCTTT